This is a list of T cell receptor beta chains from one sample in a study of cytomegalovirus exposure and HLA in healthy donors. The repertoire was sequenced with immunoSEQ multiplex PCR; TCRdb's copy has only in-frame clones and lacks some. The repertoire holds approximately 260,000 clones, with about 93% as singletons. Sequencing was performed on PBMCs. These TCRs come from a girl aged 2-10 years in good health and CMV-seronegative. Each CDR3 is given with its conserved first and last residue.

v_call cdr3_aa
TRBV4-2 CASSHAVQGNEQFF
TRBV5-1 CASSLGQGRDTEAFF
TRBV13 CASSLPPSEQFF
TRBV14 CASSRLRGLPYEQYF
TRBV6-1 CASRTSGGTATEAFF
TRBV6-1 CASSEWTGTYGYTF
TRBV7-8 CASSSDRARELGYTF
TRBV28 CASSTGGYGYTF
TRBV5-8 CASSRGQGHYEQYF
TRBV5-4 CASSLAGTENYGYTF
TRBV12-5 CASGDRDVDTEAFF
TRBV30 CAWNIGSNEKLFF
TRBV6-1 CASSGRGGDEQFF
TRBV28 CASSSHGGSNTEAFF
TRBV10-3 CAISDTQRVTDTQYF
TRBV6-1 CASSEASGRVGEQYF
TRBV7-9 CASSSRTGGLDDKFF
TRBV5-1 CASSPDNSYEQYF
TRBV28 CASSPLGQGETQYF
TRBV6-1 CATRRDSSFGEQFF
TRBV9 CASSLRGWGLGETQYF
TRBV27 CASRRERGGSTGELFF
TRBV19 CASSNMRGRESGANVLTF
TRBV5-6 CASSHPRDKRSEQYF
TRBV5-5 CASSLLAGRQETQYF
TRBV10-3 CAISDPRYNEQFF
TRBV2 CASSDTGEAGYTF
TRBV19 CASTVGVRTDTQYF
TRBV15 CATSRDDRYEQYF
TRBV6-1 CASSVSGQSSYEQYF
TRBV19 CASSILASGSYEQYF
TRBV5-1 CASSLWRGNYGYTF
TRBV7-7 CASSPLAQETQYF
TRBV14 CASSQDRTSGRLAKNIQYF
TRBV6-5 CASSYSPGLANEQFF
TRBV18 CASSPLRGGDYGYTF
TRBV6-5 CASSLAQPYYGYTF
TRBV7-5 CASPARGGREWRPQHF
TRBV18 CASSPLGGEGSGANVLTF
TRBV7-9 CASSLDQWPREQFF
TRBV27 CASAPGGIAYEQYF
TRBV5-1 CASSLAASSYEQYF
TRBV10-1 CASNPTGSDEQYF
TRBV29-1 CSVLGHSGNTIYF
TRBV19 CASRRQGDSSYEQYF
TRBV6-5 CASREGTNEKLFF
TRBV4-1 CASSQEGGVGYGYTF
TRBV19 CASSSPRGGYNEQFF
TRBV28 CASRGPGLESYEQYF
TRBV6-4 CASSDSENQPQHF
TRBV7-9 CASSLLGSANEKLFF
TRBV10-3 CAISVRDTNTEAFF